This is a list of T cell receptor beta chains from one sample in a study of blood T cell repertoires in COVID-19. TCRdb keeps only in-frame clones here, not all; method: immunoSEQ multiplex PCR. The table lists around 42,000 clones, 80% of them singletons. Sequencing was done on a sample of peripheral blood. These receptors were obtained from a man of 80 years or more with active or convalescent COVID-19. Each CDR3 is given with its conserved first and last residue. The order of the fields is D gene, V gene, clone size, J gene, CDR3 protein, CDR3 DNA. D genes are given only for firm matches. For some rows the clone size is stated as once, few or many, or as a class when expanded; others skip it.

>.|TRBV18|.|TRBJ1-4
CASSRDRSEKLFF
TGTGCCAGCTCACGAGACAGAAGCGAAAAACTGTTTTTT
>.|TRBV6-5|.|TRBJ2-6
CASRQVSGANVLTF
TGTGCCAGCAGACAGGTTTCTGGGGCCAACGTCCTGACTTTC
>TRBD2|TRBV2|.|TRBJ2-2
CASRERTSGRLAGELFF
TGTGCCAGTAGGGAACGAACTAGCGGGAGATTAGCCGGGGAGCTGTTTTTT
>TRBD2|TRBV11-1|.|TRBJ2-3
CASSGPSGAGDTQYF
TGTGCCAGTTCGGGACCTAGCGGGGCTGGGGATACGCAGTATTTT
>.|TRBV15|.|TRBJ1-2
CATSRDLSRSRGGYTF
TGTGCCACCAGCAGAGATCTTTCACGGAGCAGGGGCGGCTACACCTTC
>.|TRBV7-2|few|TRBJ2-5
CASSLTALETQYF
TGTGCCAGCAGCTTAACTGCCTTGGAGACCCAGTACTTC
>.|TRBV2|.|TRBJ2-4
CASSEHRLGAKNIQYF
TGTGCCAGCAGTGAACACCGACTAGGGGCCAAAAACATTCAGTACTTC
>.|TRBV24-1|.|TRBJ2-3
CATSDPSTDTQYF
TGTGCCACCAGTGACCCCTCGACAGATACGCAGTATTTT
>.|TRBV5-1|.|TRBJ1-5
CASSLDPYNNQPQHF
TGCGCCAGCAGCTTGGACCCTTACAACAATCAGCCCCAGCATTTT
>TRBD1|TRBV7-9|.|TRBJ1-4
CASSPGTVKGEKLFF
TGTGCCAGCAGCCCGGGGACAGTGAAGGGTGAAAAACTGTTTTTT
>.|TRBV27|.|TRBJ1-3
CASSLGQPGSGNTIYF
TGTGCCAGCAGTTTAGGGCAGCCAGGCTCTGGAAACACCATATATTTT
>TRBD1|TRBV19|.|TRBJ1-2
CASSPGQGYGYTF
TGTGCCAGTAGCCCCGGACAGGGCTATGGCTACACCTTC
>.|TRBV4-3|.|TRBJ1-5
CASSQDRRGNQPQHF
TGCGCCAGCAGCCAAGATCGCAGGGGAAATCAGCCCCAGCATTTT
>.|TRBV7-2|once|TRBJ2-5
CASSLAPGGRGGETQYF
TGTGCCAGCAGCTTAGCCCCCGGAGGCAGGGGAGGGGAGACCCAGTACTTC
>.|TRBV19|.|TRBJ1-5
CASSRQQGEANSNQPQHF
TGTGCCAGTAGTAGACAACAGGGTGAGGCCAATAGCAATCAGCCCCAGCATTTT
>TRBD1|TRBV5-1|.|TRBJ1-4
CASQRQGAQGKLFF
TGCGCCAGCCAACGACAGGGGGCGCAAGGAAAACTGTTTTTT
>.|TRBV6-4|.|TRBJ2-1
CASSTEAEPPYNEQFF
TGTGCCAGCAGCACAGAAGCGGAGCCCCCATACAATGAGCAGTTCTTC
>.|TRBV28|.|TRBJ2-7
CASRAAGTRYEQYF
TGTGCCAGCAGGGCGGCCGGGACACGGTACGAGCAGTACTTC
>TRBD1|TRBV25-1|.|TRBJ1-2
CASSGQGSNYGYTF
TGTGCCAGCAGTGGACAGGGTTCTAACTATGGCTACACCTTC
>TRBD1|TRBV7-7|.|TRBJ2-5
CASSLGTGQETQYF
TGTGCTAGCAGCTTGGGGACAGGCCAAGAGACCCAGTACTTC
>TRBD1|TRBV10-1|.|TRBJ1-6
CASSKRDRRRGSPYNSPLHF
TGCGCCAGCAGTAAAAGGGACAGACGGAGGGGTAGTCCCTATAATTCACCCCTCCACTTT
>TRBD1|TRBV7-8|.|TRBJ1-5
CASSLADRAPNQPQHF
TGTGCCAGCAGCTTAGCGGACAGGGCACCCAATCAGCCCCAGCATTTT
>TRBD1|TRBV10-1|.|TRBJ1-1
CASSNCRQGYTEAFF
TGCGCCAGCAGTAACTGCAGACAGGGATACACTGAAGCTTTCTTT
>TRBD1|TRBV9|.|TRBJ1-4
CASSVGQGGIGPLREKLFF
TGTGCCAGCAGCGTAGGACAGGGGGGTATCGGGCCCCTACGGGAAAAACTGTTTTTT
>.|TRBV24-1|.|TRBJ2-1
CATSDLAGSSEQFF
TGTGCCACCAGTGATTTAGCAGGGTCATCTGAGCAGTTCTTC
>.|TRBV5-4|.|TRBJ2-3
CASSFRGRRKTDTQYF
TGTGCCAGCAGCTTCAGGGGAAGGAGGAAAACAGATACGCAGTATTTT
>.|TRBV6-6|once|TRBJ2-2
CASREDSLTGELFF
TGTGCCAGCAGGGAGGACAGTCTCACCGGGGAGCTGTTTTTT
>TRBD1|TRBV7-8|few|TRBJ1-1
CASSLTGRTEAFF
TGTGCCAGCAGCTTGACAGGGCGGACTGAAGCTTTCTTT
>.|TRBV2|.|TRBJ1-5
CASDPQASRNQPQHF
TGTGCCAGTGATCCACAGGCGAGCCGCAATCAGCCCCAGCATTTT
>.|TRBV4-2|.|TRBJ2-7
CASSSSAGLGEQYF
TGTGCCAGCAGCTCCTCCGCAGGTCTCGGCGAGCAGTACTTC
>.|TRBV14|.|TRBJ1-2
CASSQVTGSGGYTF
TGTGCCAGCAGCCAAGTAACAGGCTCGGGCGGCTACACCTTC
>TRBD1|TRBV6-5|few|TRBJ1-2
CASTVQGGNDGYTF
TGTGCCAGCACCGTACAGGGGGGGAATGACGGCTACACCTTC
>.|TRBV6-5|.|TRBJ1-5
CASSPRGASWPQHF
TGTGCCAGCAGTCCCCGGGGGGCCTCGTGGCCCCAGCATTTT
>TRBD1|TRBV5-1|.|TRBJ2-3
CASSRDRVGPTDTQYF
TGCGCCAGCAGTCGCGACAGGGTGGGGCCCACAGATACGCAGTATTTT
>.|TRBV19|.|TRBJ2-1
CASSARNRGEQFF
TGTGCCAGTAGTGCAAGAAACCGGGGTGAGCAGTTCTTC
>TRBD1|TRBV30|.|TRBJ2-7
CAWRLGTGDKYF
TGTGCCTGGCGGTTGGGGACAGGGGACAAGTACTTC
>TRBD2|TRBV9|.|TRBJ2-3
CASSVGGAAGVAPDTQYF
TGTGCCAGCAGCGTAGGTGGGGCCGCGGGAGTCGCCCCAGATACGCAGTATTTT
>.|TRBV6-5|.|TRBJ1-5
CASRLYYGNQPQHF
TGTGCCAGCAGGCTCTATTACGGCAATCAGCCCCAGCATTTT
>.|TRBV30|.|TRBJ2-5
CAWSALGRKETQYF
TGTGCCTGGAGTGCCCTGGGGAGGAAAGAGACCCAGTACTTC
>.|TRBV19|few|TRBJ2-7
CASSIAQPAYEQYF
TGTGCCAGTAGTATAGCACAGCCCGCCTACGAGCAGTACTTC
>TRBD2|TRBV20-1|.|TRBJ2-5
CSASNGGGDSAQETQYF
TGCAGTGCTAGTAACGGGGGGGGTGACAGCGCCCAAGAGACCCAGTACTTC
>TRBD2|TRBV6-2/TRBV6-3|.|TRBJ2-1
CASSYSRLAGGLSSYNEQFF
TGTGCCAGCAGTTACTCGAGACTAGCGGGGGGTCTGAGCTCCTACAATGAGCAGTTCTTC
>.|TRBV2|few|TRBJ2-5
CASSARAGGETQYF
TGTGCCAGCAGTGCAAGGGCAGGGGGGGAGACCCAGTACTTC
>.|TRBV5-1|.|TRBJ2-7
CASSLRTATIYEQYF
TGCGCCAGCAGCTTAAGGACAGCAACGATATACGAGCAGTACTTC
>.|TRBV11-3|once|TRBJ2-1
CASSLDAGLRNEQFF
TGTGCCAGCAGCTTAGACGCAGGGTTGCGCAATGAGCAGTTCTTC
>TRBD2|TRBV19|few|TRBJ2-2
CASRKKSGATGELFF
TGTGCCAGTAGGAAGAAGAGCGGGGCCACCGGGGAGCTGTTTTTT